One T cell receptor beta chain is described in this entry. These data come from a study of T cell clones after liver transplantation. Study as a whole: Pre-transplant mixed lymphocyte reactions yielded third-party-reactive TCRbeta sequences as comparators for graft-donor-reactive sequences.

V was clipped by 0 bases and J by 5 bases, with 14 bases between them. The CDR3 has 15 residues. The germline CDR1 and CDR2 sequences are SGHRS and YFSETQ. Sequencing used immunoSEQ multiplex PCR; TCRdb keeps in-frame clones, though not all of them. Here the sample spans about 120,000 clones, about nine tenths being singletons. V and J are TRBV5-1 and TRBJ2-5, with D perhaps matching TRBD1 or TRBD2 (6 bases each). The source was CD4+ T cells from blood, collected 12 months after liver transplant. This TCR was sampled from a human patient who received a liver transplant. Some of the T cells might come from the graft donor. The CDR3 DNA follows: TGCGCCAGCAGCTTGGAACCGGGGGCCAGGGAGACCCAGTACTTC. This gives the protein CASSLEPGARETQYF.